This T cell receptor (beta chain) was obtained from a study of blood T cells in healthy people across ages. Study summary: Every two T cells gave about one barcoded beta molecule via template switching.

General study findings and limits: The fall in TCR beta diversity per million T cells was roughly linear with age.

This clonotype came up a few times. Its antigen is currently unknown. Sample-barcoded 5' priming and a J-beta primer mix drove a second PCR of roughly 6 to 12 cycles. Each sample yielded at least 2.5 million CDR3-containing paired-end reads. Each CDR3 protein gets one entry after TCRdb re-called the 5' RACE reads with MiXCR. The sample consists of some 1,000,000 distinct CDR3 sequences, under 30% of them appearing once. Germline CDR1 is SQVTM and CDR2 is ANQGSEA. This CDR3 spans 14 amino acids. The V gene lost 6 bases and the J gene lost 2 bases, with 15 bases spanning the gap. These sequences were also reported in another study, on T cells of mothers and their children.

The sequenced sample was blood. J is TRBJ2-3 and V is TRBV29-1, with a weak D call TRBD2 (6 bases). The clonotype comes from a girl between 2 and 10 years old in good health. The CDR3 DNA follows: TGCAGCGTCCGACCCCGACTAGTCACAGATACGCAGTATTTT. Its translation: CSVRPRLVTDTQYF.